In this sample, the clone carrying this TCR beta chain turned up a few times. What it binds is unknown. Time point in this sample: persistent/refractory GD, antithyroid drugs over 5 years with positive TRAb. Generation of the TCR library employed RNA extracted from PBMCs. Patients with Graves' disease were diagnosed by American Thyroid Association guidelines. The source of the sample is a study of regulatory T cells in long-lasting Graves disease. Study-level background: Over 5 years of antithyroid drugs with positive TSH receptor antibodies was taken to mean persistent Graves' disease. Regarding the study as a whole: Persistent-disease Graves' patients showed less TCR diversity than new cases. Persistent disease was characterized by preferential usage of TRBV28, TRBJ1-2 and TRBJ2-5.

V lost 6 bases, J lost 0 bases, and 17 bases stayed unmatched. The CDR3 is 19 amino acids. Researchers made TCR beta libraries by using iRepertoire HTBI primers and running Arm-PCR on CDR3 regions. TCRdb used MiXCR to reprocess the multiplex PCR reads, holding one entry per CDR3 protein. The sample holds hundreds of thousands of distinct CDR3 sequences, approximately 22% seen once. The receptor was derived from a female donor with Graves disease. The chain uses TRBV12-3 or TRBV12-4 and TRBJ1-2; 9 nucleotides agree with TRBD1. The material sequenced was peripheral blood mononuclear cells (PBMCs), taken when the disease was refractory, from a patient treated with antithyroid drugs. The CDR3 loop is CASSPGDRTGENANYGYTF. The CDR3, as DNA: TGTGCCAGCAGCCCAGGGGACCGGACAGGGGAAAATGCTAACTATGGCTACACCTTC.